Presented here are 6 T cell receptor beta chains from one specimen sequenced in a study of T cells in Graves' hyperthyroidism and ophthalmopathy. What was amplified from RNA transcripts were TCR beta CDR3 regions. The HTBI set primed first-round TCR CDR3 RT-PCR. TCRdb ran MiXCR on the multiplex PCR reads and lists one entry per CDR3 protein. The repertoire holds 600,000 to 900,000 distinct CDR3 sequences, with roughly 17% as singletons. Material for sequencing was blood. Receptors originate from a young man with Graves' hyperthyroidism.

The rearrangement joins TRBV29-1 to TRBJ2-4; D might be TRBD2 (6 bases). The CDR3 has 12 residues. With 7 bases removed from V and 3 bases from J, the gap between germline ends came to 10 bases. CDR1 SQVTM and CDR2 ANQGSEA come from the germline V gene. This CDR3 reads CSGRGGKNIQYF. The CDR3, as DNA: TGCAGCGGGCGGGGTGGCAAAAACATTCAGTACTTC.

V and J are TRBV6-6 and TRBJ2-5; 14 bases fit TRBD2. CDR3 length: 17 residues. Looked up from germline, CDR1 is MNHNY and CDR2 is SVGAGI (reference sequence). J lost 5 bases, V lost 0 bases, and 5 bases had no gene match. CDR3 in DNA: TGTGCCAGCAGTTACTCGGGGACTAGCGGGAGTGGGGAGACCCAGTACTTC. This sequence encodes CASSYSGTSGSGETQYF.

This clonotype was picked up many times. The V call is TRBV28, the J call TRBJ1-4; D unresolved. The CDR3 is 14 residues long. Germline V CDR1 and CDR2: MDHEN, SYDVKM. Trimming took off 4 bases at V and 0 bases at J, with 6 bases between the two ends. The CDR3 spells CASSSGTTNEKLFF. The DNA for the CDR3 is TGTGCCAGCAGTTCAGGCACAACTAATGAAAAACTGTTTTTT.

The chain couples TRBV5-1 to TRBJ1-5; TRBD1 matches 9 bases. The CDR3 contains 17 residues. Trimming removed 0 bases from V and 3 bases from J; junction bases left unmatched: 7. CDR1 is SGHRS, CDR2 YFSETQ, per germline. CDR3 in DNA: TGCGCCAGCAGCTTGGGCCCACAGGGGGCGATCAATCAGCCCCAGCATTTT. It specifies CASSLGPQGAINQPQHF. Based on the CDR3 plus reference TRBV5-1 and TRBJ1-5, the full variable domain is KAGVTQTPRYLIKTRGQQVTLSCSPISGHRSVSWYQQTPGQGLQFLFEYFSETQRNKGNFPGRFSGRQFSNSRSEMNVSTLELGDSALYLCASSLGPQGAINQPQHFGDGTRLSIL.

This clonotype was counted ten times or more. CDR3 sequence: CSARKAGVGYEQYF. CDR3 sequence (DNA): TGCAGTGCTAGGAAAGCGGGAGTCGGATACGAGCAGTACTTC. V gene TRBV20-1 combines with J gene TRBJ2-7; 8 bases line up with TRBD2. Looked up from germline, CDR1 is DFQATT and CDR2 is SNEGSKA (reference sequence). The CDR3 contains 14 residues. With V trimmed by 3 bases and J by 4 bases, 8 bases remained unmatched.

This clonotype was seen repeatedly, ten times or more. The chain combines TRBV2 with TRBJ1-1, with D tentatively TRBD1 (5 bases). Per the germline V gene, CDR1 is SNHLY and CDR2 is FYNNEI. There are 12 residues in the CDR3. V was shortened by 3 bases and J by 6 bases, with 8 bases between the two germline ends. The CDR3 nucleotides are TGTGCCAGCAGTGATTCCAGGGCTGAAGCTTTCTTT. Encoded protein: CASSDSRAEAFF.